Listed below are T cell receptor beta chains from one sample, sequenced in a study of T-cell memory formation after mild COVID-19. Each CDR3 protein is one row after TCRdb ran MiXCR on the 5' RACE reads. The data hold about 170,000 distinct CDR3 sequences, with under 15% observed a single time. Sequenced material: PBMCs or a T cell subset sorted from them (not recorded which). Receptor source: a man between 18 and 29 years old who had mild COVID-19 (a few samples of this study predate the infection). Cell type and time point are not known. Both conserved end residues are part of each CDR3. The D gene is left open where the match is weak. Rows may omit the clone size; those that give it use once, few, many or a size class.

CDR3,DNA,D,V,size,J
CASSFMIEEKLFF,TGTGCCAGCAGTTTCATGATTGAAGAAAAACTGTTTTTT,NA,TRBV28,NA,TRBJ1-4
CASSLEGPQAFF,TGCGCCAGCAGCTTGGAAGGACCCCAAGCTTTCTTT,NA,TRBV5-1,medium-sized,TRBJ1-1
CASSLRTDSYQETQYF,TGTGCCAGCAGCCTGAGGACGGACTCGTACCAAGAGACCCAGTACTTC,NA,TRBV3-1,few,TRBJ2-5
CASSPHPDVKDGYTF,TGTGCCAGCAGCCCCCACCCAGACGTAAAGGACGGCTACACCTTC,NA,TRBV7-3,many,TRBJ1-2
CASSLGVTNTGELFF,TGCGCCAGCAGCTTGGGGGTCACGAACACCGGGGAGCTGTTTTTT,NA,TRBV5-1,many,TRBJ2-2
CATSSTGMLDTQYF,TGTGCCACCAGCAGTACAGGGATGTTGGATACCCAGTACTTC,NA,TRBV15,NA,TRBJ2-5
CASSQGLAHTDTQYF,TGTGCCAGCAGCCAAGGACTAGCGCACACAGATACGCAGTATTTT,TRBD2,TRBV7-2,NA,TRBJ2-3
CASRRISGANVLTF,TGTGCCAGCAGACGGATCTCTGGGGCCAACGTCCTGACTTTC,NA,TRBV6-5,few,TRBJ2-6
CAINSPRAGGTDTQYF,TGTGCCATCAACTCCCCACGGGCGGGGGGCACAGATACGCAGTATTTT,TRBD2,TRBV10-3,NA,TRBJ2-3
CASSLLSLGGRDEQFF,TGTGCCAGCAGCCTACTCTCCCTCGGGGGCCGGGATGAGCAGTTCTTC,NA,TRBV7-2,once,TRBJ2-1
CASSPMGSYEQYF,TGTGCCAGCTCACCGATGGGCTCCTACGAGCAGTACTTC,NA,TRBV18,NA,TRBJ2-7
CASSLTGLSNEQFF,TGTGCCAGCAGTTTGACAGGGCTTTCTAATGAGCAGTTCTTC,TRBD1,TRBV11-3,NA,TRBJ2-1
CASSLTLTGNTEAFF,TGCGCCAGCAGCCTGACTCTCACAGGGAACACTGAAGCTTTCTTT,NA,TRBV5-1,few,TRBJ1-1
CASSLKVGVYNEQFF,TGTGCCAGCAGTTTAAAGGTAGGAGTCTACAATGAGCAGTTCTTC,NA,TRBV12-3/TRBV12-4,few,TRBJ2-1
CASSLADTGELFF,TGTGCCAGCAGTTTAGCGGACACCGGGGAGCTGTTTTTT,NA,TRBV12-3/TRBV12-4,many,TRBJ2-2
CASSFSRNIHQPQHF,TGTGCCAGCAGTTTCTCACGGAACATTCATCAGCCCCAGCATTTT,NA,TRBV12-3/TRBV12-4,NA,TRBJ1-5
CASSLATENEKLFF,TGCGCCAGCAGCTTGGCGACTGAGAATGAAAAACTGTTTTTT,NA,TRBV5-1,NA,TRBJ1-4
CASREGASETQYF,TGTGCCAGCAGGGAGGGGGCCTCAGAGACCCAGTACTTC,NA,TRBV28,NA,TRBJ2-5
CASSLGQGESPLHF,TGCGCCAGCAGCTTGGGGCAGGGTGAATCACCCCTCCACTTT,NA,TRBV5-1,NA,TRBJ1-6
CAWSVTDRLNTEAFF,TGTGCCTGGAGTGTCACAGACAGACTGAACACTGAAGCTTTCTTT,NA,TRBV30,NA,TRBJ1-1
CASSRTGNLQETQYF,TGTGCCAGCAGCCGTACGGGGAACTTACAAGAGACCCAGTACTTC,NA,TRBV12-3/TRBV12-4,few,TRBJ2-5
CASSLAIKDTQYF,TGTGCCAGCAGCTTAGCCATCAAAGATACGCAGTATTTT,NA,TRBV7-2,NA,TRBJ2-3
CASSVGPRTTNYGYTF,TGTGCCAGCAGCGTAGGTCCGAGGACTACTAACTATGGCTACACCTTC,NA,TRBV9,few,TRBJ1-2
CASSFIVGRGRWEAFF,TGTGCCAGCAGTTTTATTGTCGGCAGGGGGCGTTGGGAAGCTTTCTTT,TRBD1,TRBV27,NA,TRBJ1-1
CASTFQGTKNIQYF,TGTGCCAGCACCTTTCAGGGAACCAAAAACATTCAGTACTTC,NA,TRBV5-6,NA,TRBJ2-4
CASNHPNTGELFF,TGTGCCAGCAACCACCCGAACACCGGGGAGCTGTTTTTT,NA,TRBV6-2/TRBV6-3,many,TRBJ2-2
CASSLGLAGDYTDTQYF,TGTGCCAGCAGCTTAGGGTTAGCGGGGGACTACACAGATACGCAGTATTTT,TRBD2,TRBV11-2,NA,TRBJ2-3
CAWSNMGNTIYF,TGTGCCTGGAGTAATATGGGAAACACCATATATTTT,NA,TRBV30,NA,TRBJ1-3
CASSSVAASTDTQYF,TGCGCCAGCAGCTCCGTAGCGGCTAGCACAGATACGCAGTATTTT,NA,TRBV5-1,NA,TRBJ2-3
CSANSRGYEQYF,TGCAGTGCTAACTCGCGGGGGTACGAGCAGTACTTC,TRBD2,TRBV20-1,NA,TRBJ2-7
CASSPGTEPYNEQFF,TGTGCCAGCAGCCCCGGGACAGAGCCATACAATGAGCAGTTCTTC,TRBD1,TRBV7-9,few,TRBJ2-1
CASSRRGANVLTF,TGTGCCAGCAGCCGGAGAGGGGCCAACGTCCTGACTTTC,NA,TRBV5-5,few,TRBJ2-6
CASSRQGLGRGYTF,TGTGCCAGCAGCCGACAGGGGCTTGGGAGAGGCTACACCTTC,TRBD1,TRBV12-3/TRBV12-4,NA,TRBJ1-2